The T cell receptor (beta chain) described here comes from a study of healthy donors' naive CD4 and CD8 T cells. Study in general: All functional IMGT TCR alpha variants were covered by new primers.

Each TCR library used around 500 ng of total RNA and a linear amplification protocol. In TCRdb, the reads were re-called with MiXCR into one record per CDR3 protein. In the table there are approximately 200,000 distinct CDR3 sequences, 65% to 75% of which are singletons. Naive CD4+ cells were sorted as CD4+CD8-CD45RO-CD45RA+; naive CD8+ as CD8+CD4-CD45RA+CD27bright. This CDR3 comprises 14 residues. V shed 5 bases, J shed 6 bases, and the junction held 8 bases outside the gene matches. Study-wide points: Chains were not paired, since alpha and beta were sequenced in bulk. About 13% of CD4/CD8 propensity variance appeared explained by V, J and CDR3 charge.

This clonotype was counted once. As yet, its antigen is unknown. Sequencing was carried out using naive CD4+ and CD8+ T cells sorted from blood, pooled from several donors. The clonotype comes from a pool of human donors in good health; the sample pools cells from several healthy donors. The chain links TRBV12-3 or TRBV12-4 to TRBJ2-3; 7 bases fit TRBD1. The CDR3 loop is CASSPTGPADTQYF. In DNA, the CDR3 is TGTGCCAGCAGTCCGACAGGGCCCGCGGATACGCAGTATTTT.